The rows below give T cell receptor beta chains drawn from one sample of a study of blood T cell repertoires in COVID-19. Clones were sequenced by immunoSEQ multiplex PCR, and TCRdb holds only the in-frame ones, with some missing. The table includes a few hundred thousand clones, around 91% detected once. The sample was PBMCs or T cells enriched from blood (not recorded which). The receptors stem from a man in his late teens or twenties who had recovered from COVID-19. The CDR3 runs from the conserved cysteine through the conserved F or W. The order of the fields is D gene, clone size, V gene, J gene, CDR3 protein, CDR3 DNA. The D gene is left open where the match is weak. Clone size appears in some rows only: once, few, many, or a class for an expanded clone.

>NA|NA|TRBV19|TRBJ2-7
CASSQTRYEQYF
TGTGCCAGTTCTCAAACACGCTACGAGCAGTACTTC
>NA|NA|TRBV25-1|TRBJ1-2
CASSEDRAYGYTF
TGTGCCAGCAGTGAGGACAGAGCCTATGGCTACACCTTC
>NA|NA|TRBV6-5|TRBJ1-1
CASAYTGGGTEAFF
TGTGCCAGCGCCTACACGGGTGGCGGAACTGAAGCTTTCTTT
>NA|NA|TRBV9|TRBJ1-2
CASRHVDRWKGYTF
TGTGCCAGCAGGCACGTTGACAGGTGGAAAGGCTACACCTTC
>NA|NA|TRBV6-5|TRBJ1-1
CASSYSRRNTEAFF
TGTGCCAGCAGTTACTCGCGGAGAAACACTGAAGCTTTCTTT
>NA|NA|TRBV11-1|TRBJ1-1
CASSSPSNTEAFF
TGTGCCAGCAGTTCCCCCTCGAACACTGAAGCTTTCTTT
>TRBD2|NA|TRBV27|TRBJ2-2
CASSGGFAGELFF
TGTGCCAGCAGCGGGGGGTTCGCCGGGGAGCTGTTTTTT
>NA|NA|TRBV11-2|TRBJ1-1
CASSLDGGGTEAFF
TGTGCCAGCAGCTTAGATGGGGGGGGCACTGAAGCTTTCTTT
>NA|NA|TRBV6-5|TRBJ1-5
CASSLGRGAGQPQHF
TGTGCCAGCAGTTTGGGACGGGGAGCGGGTCAGCCCCAGCATTTT
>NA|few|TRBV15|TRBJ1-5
CATSRDLGQPQHF
TGTGCCACCAGCAGAGATCTAGGTCAGCCCCAGCATTTT
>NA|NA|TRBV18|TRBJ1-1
CASSPPGQPNTEAFF
TGTGCCAGCTCACCACCGGGGCAGCCGAACACTGAAGCTTTCTTT
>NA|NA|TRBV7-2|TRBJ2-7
CASTLPILYEQYF
TGTGCCAGCACTCTACCTATACTCTACGAGCAGTACTTC
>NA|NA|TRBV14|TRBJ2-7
CASSQGYGIEQYF
TGTGCCAGCAGCCAAGGGTACGGGATCGAGCAGTACTTC
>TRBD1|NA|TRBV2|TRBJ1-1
CAGRRQGNTEAFF
TGTGCCGGCCGTAGACAGGGGAACACTGAAGCTTTCTTT
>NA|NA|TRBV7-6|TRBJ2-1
CASSLKWQAGRLHNEQFF
TGTGCCAGCAGCTTAAAGTGGCAGGCGGGACGGTTACACAATGAGCAGTTCTTC
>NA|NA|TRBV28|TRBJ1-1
CASSLTKLNTEAFF
TGTGCCAGCAGTTTAACCAAGCTGAACACTGAAGCTTTCTTT
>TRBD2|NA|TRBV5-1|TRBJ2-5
CASSLGWSSGGAQETQYF
TGCGCCAGCAGCTTGGGCTGGTCTAGCGGGGGGGCCCAAGAGACCCAGTACTTC
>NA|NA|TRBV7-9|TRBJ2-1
CASSGEGLVLEQFF
TGTGCCAGCAGCGGCGAGGGTCTGGTTTTGGAGCAGTTCTTC
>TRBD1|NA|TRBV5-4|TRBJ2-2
CASSSRQGNTGELFF
TGTGCCAGCAGCTCCCGACAGGGGAACACCGGGGAGCTGTTTTTT
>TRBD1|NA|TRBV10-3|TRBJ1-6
CAISESGTGYSPLHF
TGTGCCATCAGTGAGTCCGGGACAGGGTATTCACCCCTCCACTTT
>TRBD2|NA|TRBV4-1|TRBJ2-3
CASSLSGGALVDTQYF
TGCGCCAGCAGTCTTAGCGGGGGGGCACTGGTAGATACGCAGTATTTT
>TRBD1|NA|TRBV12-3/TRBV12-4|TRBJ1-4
CASSTGVGEKLFF
TGTGCCAGCAGTACAGGGGTGGGTGAAAAACTGTTTTTT
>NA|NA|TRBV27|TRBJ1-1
CATQTSYMNTEAFF
TGTGCCACCCAGACAAGTTACATGAACACTGAAGCTTTCTTT